A single sample gave rise to the 24 T cell receptor beta chains below, sequenced in a study of blood T cell repertoires in COVID-19. Method: immunoSEQ multiplex PCR; TCRdb's copy keeps in-frame clones and lacks some. The top ten hold about 4.6% of the sample, which has some 270,000 clones, roughly nine tenths seen once. Sequenced input: peripheral blood. The receptors derive from a middle-aged woman who had recovered from COVID-19.

The chain uses TRBV28 and TRBJ1-1, with D possibly being TRBD1 (6 bases). From germline, CDR1 is MDHEN and CDR2 SYDVKM. The germline V and J ends were trimmed by 4 bases and 4 bases, with 13 bases remaining between them. The CDR3 has 14 residues. The CDR3 is CASSSDDRTTEAFF. As DNA, the CDR3 is TGTGCCAGCAGTTCTGACGACAGGACCACTGAAGCTTTCTTT.

The V gene is TRBV25-1, the J gene TRBJ2-5; 10 bases are shared with TRBD1. V dropped 6 bases and J dropped 6; count of bases not matched to a gene: 4. Germline CDR1 is MGHDK and CDR2 is SYGVNS. The CDR3 length is 13 residues. The CDR3 is CASRDRGLKTQYF. The CDR3 nucleotides are TGTGCCAGCAGGGACAGGGGGTTGAAGACCCAGTACTTC.

The chain couples TRBV28 to TRBJ2-4, with D possibly TRBD1 on 6 matching bases. CDR3 size: 14 residues. Germline-derived CDR1 and CDR2 are MDHEN and SYDVKM. With 3 bases removed from V and 10 bases from J, the gap between germline ends came to 16 bases. The CDR3 region has the DNA TGTGCCAGCAGTTTTGGGTACAGGGACCCGATTCAGTACTTC. Protein sequence: CASSFGYRDPIQYF.

V is TRBV6-2 or TRBV6-3 and J is TRBJ1-4; 8 bases are shared with TRBD1. This CDR3 has 14 amino acids. The germline CDR1 and CDR2 sequences are MNHEY and SVGEGT. The trim removed 5 bases at V and 5 bases at J, leaving 4 bases unmatched. The CDR3 here is CASSRGQENEKLFF. CDR3 sequence (DNA): TGTGCCAGCAGTCGGGGACAGGAAAATGAAAAACTGTTTTTT.

The chain recombines TRBV7-2 with TRBJ2-3; D is ambiguous. The CDR3 loop spans 12 amino acids. Germline V gene data show CDR1 as SGHTA and CDR2 as FQGNSA. Trimming left V 5 bases short and J 0 bases short, with 3 bases between. CDR3 DNA sequence: TGTGCCAGCAGCCCAAGCACAGATACGCAGTATTTT. Protein: CASSPSTDTQYF.

The CDR3: CASSQPRQAYGYTF. Here the CDR3 DNA reads TGCGCCAGCAGCCAACCCCGACAGGCCTATGGCTACACCTTC. The chain uses TRBV4-1 and TRBJ1-2; D possibly corresponds to TRBD1 (6 bases). Germline values: CDR1 MGHRA, CDR2 YSYEKL. The CDR3 extends over 14 amino acids. V was pared by 2 bases and J by 4 bases, with 11 bases between.

The rearrangement joins TRBV18 to TRBJ1-2; no reliable D call. Trimming cost V 6 bases and J 10 bases, with 12 bases left between them. Germline CDR1 is KGHSH and CDR2 is LQKENI. The CDR3 contains 11 residues. The CDR3 spells CASSQTGDYTF. The CDR3 coding sequence is TGTGCCAGCTCCCAAACGGGAGACTACACCTTC.

The chain recombines TRBV15 with TRBJ2-1; possibly TRBD2 for D (5 bases). This CDR3 spans 17 amino acids. With 0 bases removed from V and 5 bases from J, the gap between germline ends came to 17 bases. The germline V gene has CDR1 LNHNV and CDR2 YYDKDF (reference sequence). The CDR3 nucleotides read TGTGCCACCAGCAGAGAGGGAGACACTTCGGGTAACAATGAGCAGTTCTTC. It translates to CATSREGDTSGNNEQFF.

This clone came up a few times. The chain uses TRBV19 and TRBJ1-5, with D possibly matching TRBD1 (6 bases). Between the trimmed V and J ends, which lost 4 bases and 5 bases, there was a span of 12 bases. Germline lookup yields CDR1 LNHDA and CDR2 SQIVND (reference sequence). This CDR3 region has 14 residues. The CDR3 sequence is CASSTGRGDQPQHF. The CDR3 DNA reads TGTGCCAGTAGTACCGGCAGGGGAGATCAGCCCCAGCATTTT.

The chain couples TRBV4-3 to TRBJ2-3; 13 bases agree with TRBD2. The V and J ends lost 1 base and 4 bases, in that order; junction bases with no gene match: 5. CDR3 length: 17 amino acids. Germline values: CDR1 LGHNA, CDR2 YSLEER. The CDR3 protein is CASSQVGLAGEPDTQYF. The CDR3 nucleotides are TGCGCCAGCAGCCAAGTCGGACTAGCGGGAGAGCCAGATACGCAGTATTTT.

This rearrangement joins TRBV6-1 to TRBJ1-5; the D gene is possibly TRBD1 (5 bases). V lost 1 base and J lost 8, with 15 bases in between. CDR3 length: 15 residues. CDR1 is MNHNS and CDR2 is SASEGT in the germline V gene. The CDR3 bases are TGTGCCAGCAGTGAAGTTCACGGGGGAAAGGAGCCCCAGCATTTT. Its translation: CASSEVHGGKEPQHF.

The chain couples TRBV6-1 to TRBJ2-3; D ambiguous. The ends were cut back, 2 bases at V and 7 bases at J, with 10 bases in the middle. The germline CDR1 and CDR2 sequences are MNHNS and SASEGT. This CDR3 contains 13 residues. The CDR3 bases are TGTGCCAGCAGTGAAATCGTTAATTATACGCAGTATTTT. Translated, it gives CASSEIVNYTQYF.

The CDR3 is CASGTGTYEQYF. Written as DNA, the CDR3 is TGTGCCAGCGGGACAGGGACTTACGAGCAGTACTTC. The V and J genes are TRBV28 and TRBJ2-7; 9 nucleotides agree with TRBD1. Trimming removed 8 bases from V and 4 bases from J; junction bases left unmatched: 3. The germline V gene encodes CDR1 MDHEN and CDR2 SYDVKM. The length of the CDR3 is 12 residues.

In DNA, the CDR3 is TGTGCCAGCAGCGGGACACGGACCACGAATCAGCCCCAGCATTTT. This translates into CASSGTRTTNQPQHF. The gene calls are TRBV5-6 and TRBJ1-5; tentative D call: TRBD1 (6 bases). The germline CDR1 and CDR2 sequences are SGHDT and YYEEEE. This CDR3 has 15 residues. V was pared by 4 bases and J by 4 bases, with 15 bases between. Together with reference TRBV5-6 and TRBJ1-5, the CDR3 gives the full variable domain: DAGVTQSPTHLIKTRGQQVTLRCSPKSGHDTVSWYQQALGQGPQFIFQYYEEEERQRGNFPDRFSGHQFPNYSSELNVNALLLGDSALYLCASSGTRTTNQPQHFGDGTRLSIL.

The chain joins TRBV3-1 (or the pseudogene TRBV3-2) to TRBJ2-7; 7 nucleotides agree with TRBD2. This CDR3 is 15 amino acids long. Unmatched junction bases numbered 10, after V lost 1 base and J lost 7 bases. Germline loops: CDR1 LGHDT, CDR2 YNNKEL (reference sequence). The CDR3 loop is CASSQGQPGGKEQYF. CDR3 sequence (DNA): TGTGCCAGCAGCCAAGGGCAGCCGGGGGGTAAAGAGCAGTACTTC.

The J gene is TRBJ2-3, the V gene TRBV15; 12 bases fit TRBD2. Germline values: CDR1 LNHNV, CDR2 YYDKDF (reference sequence). The CDR3 runs 16 residues. V dropped 3 bases and J dropped 5; count of bases not matched to a gene: 6. CDR3 bases: TGTGCCACCAGCAGTAGACTAGCGGGAGCTAGAGATACGCAGTATTTT. Amino acid sequence: CATSSRLAGARDTQYF.

This clone was detected a few times. The chain recombines TRBV28 with TRBJ2-1, with D hard to call. From germline, CDR1 is MDHEN and CDR2 SYDVKM. Trimming removed 4 bases from V and 2 bases from J, with 18 bases in between. The length of the CDR3 is 17 residues. The CDR3 spells CASSSDRRGHPYNEQFF. DNA for the CDR3: TGTGCCAGCAGTTCCGACCGCCGCGGTCACCCCTACAATGAGCAGTTCTTC.

This clone was counted only a few times. CDR3 loop: CSASYGGTDTQYF. Here the CDR3 DNA reads TGCAGTGCTAGTTACGGGGGGACAGATACGCAGTATTTT. This sequence joins TRBV20-1 and TRBJ2-3, with 7 positions matching TRBD2. J gave up 3 bases and V 3 bases, and 3 bases lay outside the gene matches. Germline loops: CDR1 DFQATT, CDR2 SNEGSKA (reference sequence). The CDR3 loop spans 13 amino acids.

This clone was seen a few times. The gene calls are TRBV28 and TRBJ2-2, with 7 bases identical to TRBD1. The CDR3 length is 13 residues. Germline V gives CDR1 MDHEN, CDR2 SYDVKM. Trimming at V came to 7 bases and at J to 7 bases, leaving 6 bases not matched to a gene. The DNA for the CDR3 is TGTGCCAGCAAAAGACAGGGAAGCGGGGAGCTGTTTTTT. It is translated as CASKRQGSGELFF.

Worth noting for this clone: Other DNA sequences in this specimen translate into the identical CDR3. CDR3 loop: CASRDTYEQYF. The CDR3 coding sequence is TGTGCCAGCAGGGACACCTACGAGCAGTACTTC. V usage is TRBV27 and J usage is TRBJ2-7, with D possibly matching TRBD1 (5 bases). The CDR3 is 11 amino acids. V was pared by 6 bases and J by 2 bases, with 5 bases between. Germline CDR1 is MNHEY and CDR2 is SMNVEV (reference sequence).

The rearrangement links TRBV9 to TRBJ1-2; 8 positions agree with TRBD1. The trim removed 0 bases at V and 4 bases at J, leaving 5 bases unmatched. Germline CDR1 reads SGDLS; CDR2 reads YYNGEE. This CDR3 is built from 15 residues. In DNA, the CDR3 is TGTGCCAGCAGCGTAGAGGCCAGGGGGCCCTATGGCTACACCTTC. Translating it yields CASSVEARGPYGYTF.

The chain links TRBV15 to TRBJ2-1; 11 bases align to TRBD2. Trimming cost V 0 bases and J 1 base; bases outside gene matches: 5. Looked up from germline, CDR1 is LNHNV and CDR2 is YYDKDF (reference sequence). CDR3 length equals 18 residues. The CDR3 sequence is CATSREGTSGPSYNEQFF. In nucleotides, the CDR3 is TGTGCCACCAGCAGAGAAGGGACTAGCGGCCCTTCCTACAATGAGCAGTTCTTC.

The rearrangement joins TRBV11-3 to TRBJ1-2, with a weak D call TRBD1 (5 bases). Trimming removed 1 base at V and 2 bases at J, with 14 bases between. Germline lookup yields CDR1 SGHNT and CDR2 YENEEA. The CDR3 has 16 residues. Written as DNA, the CDR3 is TGTGCCAGCAGCTTAGGGGGCGCGATCTCCAACTATGGCTACACCTTC. This gives the protein CASSLGGAISNYGYTF.

The CDR3 here is CASSSSDTIFNYGYTF. The CDR3 coding sequence is TGTGCCAGCAGTTCCTCCGACACAATTTTTAACTATGGCTACACCTTC. The chain recombines TRBV28 with TRBJ1-2; D remains unclear. Trimming stripped 4 bases from V and 1 base from J, with 16 bases between. The CDR3 consists of 16 residues. The germline gives CDR1 MDHEN, CDR2 SYDVKM.